This T cell receptor beta chain was found in a study of technical replicates of blood from a handful of donors. TCRdb's table, derived via immunoSEQ multiplex PCR, lists solely in-frame clones and lacks some. The top ten clones hold 6.5% to 8.5% of a sample with some 12,000 clones, about 94% of them seen once. Germline V gives CDR1 SNHLY, CDR2 FYNNEI. This CDR3 spans 14 amino acids. Trimming cost V 3 bases and J 3 bases, with 11 bases left between them. The material sequenced was PBMCs. The gene calls are TRBV2 and TRBJ2-5; D is undetermined. The source of this sequence is a human donor in good health. CDR3: CASSEGPVEETQYF. DNA of the CDR3: TGTGCCAGCAGTGAGGGCCCTGTCGAAGAGACCCAGTACTTC.